The clone carrying this T cell receptor (beta chain) was observed many times. Antigen: not known. Amplified TCR beta CDR3 regions came from RNA transcripts. HTBI primers were used for first-round RT-PCR of the TCR CDR3. TCRdb re-called the multiplex PCR reads through MiXCR, storing one row per CDR3 protein. The sample holds some 490,000 distinct CDR3 sequences; around a fifth are singletons and the top ten take approximately 54%. This record comes from a study of T cells in Graves' hyperthyroidism and ophthalmopathy. Study information: The authors collected peripheral blood at initial diagnosis, before any treatment.

Trimming took 0 bases from V and 3 from J, leaving 12 bases between them. Germline V lookup: CDR1 MNHNS, CDR2 SASEGT. There are 16 residues in the CDR3. Points from the study as a whole: Model-based prediction identified ophthalmopathy a median around 6.5 months prior to its onset.

The material sequenced was blood. This TCR was sampled from a woman in her 70s with Graves' ophthalmopathy. The chain joins TRBV6-1 to TRBJ1-5, with D possibly matching TRBD1 (5 bases). In nucleotides, the CDR3 is TGTGCCAGCAGTGAAGCGCTGGGGGTAACCAATCAGCCCCAGCATTTT. This codes for CASSEALGVTNQPQHF.